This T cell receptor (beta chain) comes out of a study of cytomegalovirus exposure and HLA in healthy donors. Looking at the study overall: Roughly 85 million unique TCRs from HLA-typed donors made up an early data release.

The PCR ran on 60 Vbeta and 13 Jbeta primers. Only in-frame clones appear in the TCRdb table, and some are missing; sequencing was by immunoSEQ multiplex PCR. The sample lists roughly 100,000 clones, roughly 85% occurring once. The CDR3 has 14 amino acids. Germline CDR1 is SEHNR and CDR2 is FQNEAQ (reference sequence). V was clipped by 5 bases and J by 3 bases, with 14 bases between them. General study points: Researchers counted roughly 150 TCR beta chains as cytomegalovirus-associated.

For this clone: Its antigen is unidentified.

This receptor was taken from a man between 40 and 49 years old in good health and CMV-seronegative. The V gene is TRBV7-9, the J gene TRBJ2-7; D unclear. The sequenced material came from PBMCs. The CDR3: CASSPSSPVYEQYF. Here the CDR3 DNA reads TGTGCCAGCAGCCCCTCGAGCCCGGTCTACGAGCAGTACTTC. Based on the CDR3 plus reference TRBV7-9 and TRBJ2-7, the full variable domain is DTGVSQNPRHKITKRGQNVTFRCDPISEHNRLYWYRQTLGQGPEFLTYFQNEAQLEKSRLLSDRFSAERPKGSFSTLEIQRTEQGDSAMYLCASSPSSPVYEQYFGPGTRLTVT.